The 17 T cell receptor beta chains presented below share a single source sample, sequenced in a study of tumor-infiltrating lymphocytes in primary liver carcinoma. Total RNA (around 510 ng) served as template for TCR beta cDNA synthesis primed by a constant-region primer. ARM-PCR, slightly modified, supplied the TCR beta libraries through three nested multiplex PCR rounds. In the first two PCR rounds, TRBV1-TRBV30 forward primers were paired with a C-beta reverse primer, and each round lasted roughly 10 cycles. A single record per CDR3 protein comes from TCRdb applying MiXCR to the multiplex PCR reads. The table records 300,000 to 350,000 distinct CDR3 sequences, around 60% of them present only once. Germline DNA was extracted alongside blood RNA, which was obtained from unsorted whole blood. The specimen was peripheral blood. The receptor source for this set is a man aged 40-55 years with primary liver carcinoma and hepatitis B virus infection.

This chain joins TRBV6-1 and TRBJ2-5; no clear D. The CDR3 contains 15 residues. Deletions cut 2 bases from V and 2 bases from J, with 12 bases between. CDR1 and CDR2 (germline): MNHNS, SASEGT. This CDR3 reads CASSENLGRQETQYF. The CDR3 coding sequence is TGTGCCAGCAGTGAAAACCTGGGCCGGCAAGAGACCCAGTACTTC.

V usage is TRBV6-2 or TRBV6-3 and J usage is TRBJ1-5; no definite D call. The germline CDR1 and CDR2 sequences are MNHEY and SVGEGT. CDR3 length: 10 amino acids. Trimming took off 11 bases at V and 7 bases at J, with 9 bases between the two ends. The CDR3 DNA reads TGTGCCGGCTCTTACCAGCCCCAGCATTTT. This gives the protein CAGSYQPQHF.

The table lists this clonotype with many counts. J is TRBJ2-3 and V is TRBV6-5, with 11 bases identical to TRBD2. Germline CDR1 MNHEY, CDR2 SVGAGI. With V trimmed by 6 bases and J by 2 bases, 13 bases remained unmatched. The CDR3 is 18 amino acids. The CDR3 spells CASSRTSGLRSHTDTQYF. Here the CDR3 DNA reads TGTGCCAGCAGCAGGACTAGCGGGCTCCGTTCCCACACAGATACGCAGTATTTT.

The sample holds many counts of this clonotype. The genes are TRBV5-4 and TRBJ2-1; D not certain. This CDR3 is built from 13 residues. V was cut by 2 bases and J by 7 bases, with 10 bases left in between. Germline CDR1 is SGHNT and CDR2 is YYREEE (reference sequence). The CDR3 loop reads CASSFVIKNEQFF. The CDR3, as DNA: TGTGCCAGCAGCTTTGTGATTAAAAATGAGCAGTTCTTC.

This clonotype was observed once. The chain links TRBV11-2 to TRBJ2-5, with a weak D call TRBD2 (6 bases). The germline V gene has CDR1 SGHAT and CDR2 FQNNGV. The V end lost 8 bases, the J end lost 1 base, and 20 bases lay between the germline ends. The CDR3 is 16 amino acids. CDR3 DNA: TGTGCCAGCGGCCCGGGAGAAACAGGCGGCCAAGAGACCCAGTACTTC. It yields the protein CASGPGETGGQETQYF.

Points on this clonotype: An end of the junction differs from the germline gene, which may be a read error. V usage is TRBV11-2 and J usage is TRBJ2-1; D remains unclear. The germline gives CDR1 SGHAT, CDR2 FQNNGV. The CDR3 runs to 14 residues. The CDR3 DNA reads as TGTGCCAGCAGCTTAGTCAAATCCTACAATGGGCAGTTCTTC. Amino acid sequence: CASSLVKSYNGQFF.

This chain uses TRBV6-1 with TRBJ1-1; TRBD1 might be the D (5 bases). Germline CDR1 reads MNHNS; CDR2 reads SASEGT. V lost 3 bases, J lost 0 bases, and 17 bases lay in between. The CDR3 contains 17 residues. The CDR3: CASSDLDRGLVNTEAFF. CDR3 DNA: TGTGCCAGCAGTGACTTAGATAGGGGACTGGTGAACACTGAAGCTTTCTTT.

This clonotype was observed many times. This chain joins TRBV6-6 and TRBJ2-1; D is unclear. V lost 8 bases and J 9 bases, leaving 11 bases between the germline ends. CDR3 length: 11 residues. Germline V lookup: CDR1 MNHNY, CDR2 SVGAGI (reference sequence). The CDR3 DNA follows: TGTGCCAGCGGTAATGTTGCTGAGCAGTTCTTC. Protein sequence: CASGNVAEQFF.

This clonotype was picked up many times. The chain couples TRBV6-1 to TRBJ2-2, with 10 bases identical to TRBD1. Unmatched junction bases numbered 9, after V lost 4 bases and J lost 7 bases. The CDR3 has 16 residues. Germline values: CDR1 MNHNS, CDR2 SASEGT. The CDR3 DNA reads as TGTGCCAGCAGTGCCCTCGGGGGACAGGGGTTCGGGGAGCTGTTTTTT. This gives the protein CASSALGGQGFGELFF.

The J gene is TRBJ1-1, the V gene TRBV4-2; the match to TRBD1 covers 8 bases. This CDR3 is 14 amino acids long. Germline CDR1 LGHNA, CDR2 YNFKEQ. Trimming cost V 5 bases and J 4 bases; bases outside gene matches: 6. The CDR3 region has the DNA TGTGCCAGCAGCGCTGAACAGGGGGTCACTGAAGCTTTCTTT. Translated: CASSAEQGVTEAFF.

The sample holds many counts of this clonotype. The genes are TRBV6-6 and TRBJ2-1, with D possibly being TRBD2 (6 bases). There are 13 residues in the CDR3. Germline CDR1 is MNHNY and CDR2 is SVGAGI (reference sequence). V dropped 10 bases and J dropped 9 bases, with 19 bases sitting between them. CDR3 nucleotide sequence: TGTGCCACGACACCCACTAGCAATGTTGAGCAGTTCTTC. Translating it yields CATTPTSNVEQFF.

About this clonotype: A much larger clone is a single base away; this may be a read error. The chain is built from TRBV4-1 and TRBJ2-7; maybe TRBD2 (6 bases). The V end was cut by 2 bases, the J end by 2 bases, with 10 bases between. The CDR3 extends over 14 amino acids. Looked up from germline, CDR1 is MGHRA and CDR2 is YSYEKL. CDR3 loop: CASSQRTGAYEQYF. Written as DNA, the CDR3 is TGCGCCAGCAGCCAACGGACGGGAGCCTACGAGCAGTACTTC.

Only a few counts were recorded for this clonotype. One end of the junction is discordant with germline, which a read error may explain. The genes are TRBV10-2 and TRBJ1-2; D is undetermined. Germline V gene sequence: CDR1 WSHSY, CDR2 SAAADI. The CDR3 is 14 amino acids. In DNA, the CDR3 is TGCGCCAGCGGTGAATATAGTGGATCCTATGGCTACACCTTC. Its protein product is CASGEYSGSYGYTF.

Remarks on this clonotype: This sequence may be a read error, since a much larger clone differs from it by one base. The CDR3 bases are TGTGCCGGCAGTTCGGAACAGCTAGCCAAAAACATTCAGTACTTC. Its protein is CAGSSEQLAKNIQYF. V and J are TRBV12-3 or TRBV12-4 and TRBJ2-4; D remains unclear. This CDR3 comprises 15 residues.

CDR3 DNA sequence: TGTGCCAGCAACCTACCAGGGGCGGGGGCCAACGTCCTGACTTTC. Encoded protein: CASNLPGAGANVLTF. The chain links TRBV11-2 to TRBJ2-6; weak D call: TRBD1 (6 bases). The V gene's germline CDR1 is SGHAT and CDR2 FQNNGV. Trimming stripped 7 bases from V and 4 bases from J, with 14 bases between. This CDR3 has 15 residues.

About this clonotype: This may arise from a read error, as a much more abundant clone is one base away. V is TRBV6-1 and J is TRBJ1-5; D is unclear. The CDR3 is 16 amino acids. Germline V gene data show CDR1 as MNHNS and CDR2 as SASEGT. In nucleotides, the CDR3 is TGTGCCAGCAGTGAAGGGGTGGGGATGGGCAATCAGTCCCAGCATTTT. It specifies CASSEGVGMGNQSQHF.

Turning to this clonotype: The conserved final phenylalanine or tryptophan is absent from the CDR3, which likely points to a read error. The chain has TRBV11-1 and TRBJ2-7, with D hard to call. Per the germline V gene, CDR1 is SGHAT and CDR2 is FQDESV (reference sequence). This CDR3 spans 14 amino acids. The CDR3 sequence is CVSSPQTLAYEQYY. The CDR3, as DNA: TGTGTCAGCAGCCCGCAGACTCTAGCCTACGAGCAGTACTAT.